This T cell receptor beta chain was profiled in a study of cytomegalovirus exposure and HLA in healthy donors. For this clone: Its antigen is as yet unknown.

Measured with immunoSEQ multiplex PCR; TCRdb has only the in-frame clones, and not every one. The table includes about 58,000 clones, roughly nine tenths detected once. Germline V gene sequence: CDR1 ENHRY, CDR2 SYGVKD. V lost 3 bases to trimming and J lost 15 bases; unmatched junction nucleotides: 14. The CDR3 spans 15 residues. Overall study results and limits: Confirmation was obtained in vitro that three CMV-associated chains are specific for CMV antigens. The classifier reportedly diagnosed cytomegalovirus status with high specificity and sensitivity.

The TCR comes from a man between 18 and 29 years old in good health and CMV-seronegative. The source material was PBMCs. J is TRBJ2-1 and V is TRBV10-3, with TRBD2 identical over 10 bases. CDR3 in DNA: TGTGCCATCAGTGAACACGAAAGGACTAGCGGCATGGGGTTCTTC. Encoded protein: CAISEHERTSGMGFF.